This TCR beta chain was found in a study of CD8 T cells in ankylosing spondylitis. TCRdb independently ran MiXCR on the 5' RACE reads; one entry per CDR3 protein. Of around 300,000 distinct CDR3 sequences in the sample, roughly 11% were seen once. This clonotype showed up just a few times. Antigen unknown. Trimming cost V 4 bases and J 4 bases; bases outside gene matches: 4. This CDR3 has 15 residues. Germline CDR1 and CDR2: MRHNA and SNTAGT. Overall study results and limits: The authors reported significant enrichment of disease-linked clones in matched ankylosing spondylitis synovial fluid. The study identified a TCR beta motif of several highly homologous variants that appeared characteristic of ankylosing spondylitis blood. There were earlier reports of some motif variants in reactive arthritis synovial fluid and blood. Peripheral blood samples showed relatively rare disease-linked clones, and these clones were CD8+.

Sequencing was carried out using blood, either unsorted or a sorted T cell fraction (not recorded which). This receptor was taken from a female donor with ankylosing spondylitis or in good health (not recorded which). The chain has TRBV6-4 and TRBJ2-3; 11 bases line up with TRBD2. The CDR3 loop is CASSAGLAGSDTQYF. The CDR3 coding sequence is TGTGCCAGCAGTGCAGGACTAGCGGGTTCAGATACGCAGTATTTT.